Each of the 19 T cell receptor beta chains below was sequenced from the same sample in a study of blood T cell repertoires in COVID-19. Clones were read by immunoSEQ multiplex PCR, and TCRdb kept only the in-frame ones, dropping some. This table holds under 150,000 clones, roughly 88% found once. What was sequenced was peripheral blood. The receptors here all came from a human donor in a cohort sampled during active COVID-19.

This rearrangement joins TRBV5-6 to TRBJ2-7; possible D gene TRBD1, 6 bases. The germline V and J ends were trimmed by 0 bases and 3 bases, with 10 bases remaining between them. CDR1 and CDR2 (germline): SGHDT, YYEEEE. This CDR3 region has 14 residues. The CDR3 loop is CASSLADSLYEQYF. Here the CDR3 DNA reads TGTGCCAGCAGCTTGGCGGACAGCCTCTACGAGCAGTACTTC.

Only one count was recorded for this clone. The CDR3 protein is CASSPTKPQETQYF. The CDR3 DNA reads as TGTGCCAGCAGCCCGACAAAACCCCAAGAGACCCAGTACTTC. This chain links TRBV14 with TRBJ2-5; no clear D gene. Germline lookup yields CDR1 SGHDN and CDR2 FVKESK. V was clipped by 4 bases and J by 1 base, with 10 bases between them. The CDR3 has 14 amino acids.

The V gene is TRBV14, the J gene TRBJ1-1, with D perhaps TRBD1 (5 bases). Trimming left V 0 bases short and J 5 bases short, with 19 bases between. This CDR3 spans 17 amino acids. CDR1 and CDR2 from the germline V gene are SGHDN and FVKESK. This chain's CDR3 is CASSQDILWAGKTEAFF. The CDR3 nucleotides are TGTGCCAGCAGCCAAGATATTCTGTGGGCAGGGAAGACTGAAGCTTTCTTT.

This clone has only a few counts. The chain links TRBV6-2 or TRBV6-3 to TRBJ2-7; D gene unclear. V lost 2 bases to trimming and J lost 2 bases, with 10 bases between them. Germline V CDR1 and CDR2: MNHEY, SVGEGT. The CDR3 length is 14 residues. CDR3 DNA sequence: TGTGCCAGCAGTTACGAACAGCCCCCCTACGAGCAGTACTTC. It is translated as CASSYEQPPYEQYF.

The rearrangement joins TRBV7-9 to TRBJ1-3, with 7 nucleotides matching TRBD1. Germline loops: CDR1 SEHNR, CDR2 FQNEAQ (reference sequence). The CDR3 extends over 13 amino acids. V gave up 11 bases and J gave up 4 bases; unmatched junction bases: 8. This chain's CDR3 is CAVSTGYGNTIYF. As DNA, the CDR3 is TGTGCCGTCTCGACAGGGTACGGAAACACCATATATTTT. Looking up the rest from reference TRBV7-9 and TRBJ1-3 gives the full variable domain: DTGVSQNPRHKITKRGQNVTFRCDPISEHNRLYWYRQTLGQGPEFLTYFQNEAQLEKSRLLSDRFSAERPKGSFSTLEIQRTEQGDSAMYLCAVSTGYGNTIYFGEGSWLTVV.

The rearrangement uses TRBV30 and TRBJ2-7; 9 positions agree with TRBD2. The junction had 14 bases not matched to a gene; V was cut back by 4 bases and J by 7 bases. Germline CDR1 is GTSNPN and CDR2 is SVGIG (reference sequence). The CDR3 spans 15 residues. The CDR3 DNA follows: TGTGCCTGGAAGAAGTCACGCGGGGGGGCGGGTGAGCAGTACTTC. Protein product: CAWKKSRGGAGEQYF.

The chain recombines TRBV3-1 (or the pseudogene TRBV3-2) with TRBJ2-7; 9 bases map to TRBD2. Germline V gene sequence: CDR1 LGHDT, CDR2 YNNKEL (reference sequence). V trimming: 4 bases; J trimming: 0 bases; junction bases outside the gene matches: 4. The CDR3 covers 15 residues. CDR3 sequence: CASSPRSGGSYEQYF. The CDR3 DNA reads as TGTGCCAGCAGCCCCCGTAGCGGGGGCTCCTACGAGCAGTACTTC.

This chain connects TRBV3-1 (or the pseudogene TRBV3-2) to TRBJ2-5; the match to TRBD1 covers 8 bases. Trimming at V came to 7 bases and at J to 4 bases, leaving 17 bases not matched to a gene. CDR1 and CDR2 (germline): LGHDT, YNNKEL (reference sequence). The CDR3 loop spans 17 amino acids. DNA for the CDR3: TGTGCCAGCACCCGGAACCCTGGCAGGGGGCGTGGAGAGACCCAGTACTTC. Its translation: CASTRNPGRGRGETQYF.

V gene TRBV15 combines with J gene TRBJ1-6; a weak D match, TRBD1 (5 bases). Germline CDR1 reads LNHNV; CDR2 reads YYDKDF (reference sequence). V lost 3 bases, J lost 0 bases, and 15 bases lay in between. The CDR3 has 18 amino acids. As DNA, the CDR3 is TGTGCCACCAGCAGTAAAGGAGCAGGGCGCTCCTATAATTCACCCCTCCACTTT. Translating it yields CATSSKGAGRSYNSPLHF.

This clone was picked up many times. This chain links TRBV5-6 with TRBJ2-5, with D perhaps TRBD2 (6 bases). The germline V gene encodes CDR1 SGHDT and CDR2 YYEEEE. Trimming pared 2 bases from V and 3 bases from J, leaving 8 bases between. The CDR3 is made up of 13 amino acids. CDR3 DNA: TGTGCCAGCAGCTTTTGGGGGGAAGAGACCCAGTACTTC. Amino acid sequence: CASSFWGEETQYF. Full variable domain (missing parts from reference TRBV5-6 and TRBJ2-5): DAGVTQSPTHLIKTRGQQVTLRCSPKSGHDTVSWYQQALGQGPQFIFQYYEEEERQRGNFPDRFSGHQFPNYSSELNVNALLLGDSALYLCASSFWGEETQYFGPGTRLLVL.

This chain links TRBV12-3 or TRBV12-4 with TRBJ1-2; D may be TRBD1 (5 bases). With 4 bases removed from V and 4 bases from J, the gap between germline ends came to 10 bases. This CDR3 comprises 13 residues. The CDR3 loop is CASSYDSFYGYTF. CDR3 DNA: TGTGCCAGCAGTTATGACAGTTTCTATGGCTACACCTTC.

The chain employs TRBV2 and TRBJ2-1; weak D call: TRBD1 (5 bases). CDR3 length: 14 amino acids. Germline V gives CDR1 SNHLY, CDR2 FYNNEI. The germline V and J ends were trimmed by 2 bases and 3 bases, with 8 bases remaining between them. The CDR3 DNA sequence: TGTGCCAGCAGTGAAAACAGGATCTACAATGAGCAGTTCTTC. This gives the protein CASSENRIYNEQFF. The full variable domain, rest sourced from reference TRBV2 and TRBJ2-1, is EPEVTQTPSHQVTQMGQEVILRCVPISNHLYFYWYRQILGQKVEFLVSFYNNEISEKSEIFDDQFSVERPDGSNFTLKIRSTKLEDSAMYFCASSENRIYNEQFFGPGTRLTVL.

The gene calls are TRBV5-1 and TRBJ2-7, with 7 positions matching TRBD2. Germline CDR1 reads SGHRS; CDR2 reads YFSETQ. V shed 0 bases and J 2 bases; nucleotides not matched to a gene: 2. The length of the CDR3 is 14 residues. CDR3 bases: TGCGCCAGCAGCTTGGCGGGGGGTACCTACGAGCAGTACTTC. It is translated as CASSLAGGTYEQYF. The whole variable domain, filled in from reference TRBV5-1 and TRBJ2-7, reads KAGVTQTPRYLIKTRGQQVTLSCSPISGHRSVSWYQQTPGQGLQFLFEYFSETQRNKGNFPGRFSGRQFSNSRSEMNVSTLELGDSALYLCASSLAGGTYEQYFGPGTRLTVT.

CDR3 amino acids: CASNRVPPGETQYF. The DNA for the CDR3 is TGTGCCAGCAACAGGGTTCCCCCAGGGGAGACCCAGTACTTC. This sequence joins TRBV27 and TRBJ2-5, with a weak D call TRBD1 (6 bases). Between the trimmed V and J ends, which lost 7 bases and 5 bases, there was a span of 17 bases. The length of the CDR3 is 14 residues. Germline values: CDR1 MNHEY, CDR2 SMNVEV (reference sequence).

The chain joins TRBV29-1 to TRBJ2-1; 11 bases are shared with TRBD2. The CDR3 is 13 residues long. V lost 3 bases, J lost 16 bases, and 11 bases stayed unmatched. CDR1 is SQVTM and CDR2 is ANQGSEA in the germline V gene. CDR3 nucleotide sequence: TGCAGCGTTGATGTAGCGGGGGGGCTAATTTATTTCTTC. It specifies CSVDVAGGLIYFF.

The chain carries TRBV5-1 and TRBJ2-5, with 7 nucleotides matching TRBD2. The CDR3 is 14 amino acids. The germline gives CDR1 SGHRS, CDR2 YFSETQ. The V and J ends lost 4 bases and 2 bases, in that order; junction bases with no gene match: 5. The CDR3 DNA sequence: TGCGCCAGCAGCCAATTAGCGGGTCAAGAGACCCAGTACTTC. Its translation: CASSQLAGQETQYF.

The CDR3 here is CASGETGANVLTF. The CDR3 nucleotides read TGTGCCAGTGGAGAGACAGGCGCCAACGTCCTGACTTTC. The V gene is TRBV19, the J gene TRBJ2-6; D may be TRBD1 (6 bases). The V gene's germline CDR1 is LNHDA and CDR2 SQIVND (reference sequence). V was trimmed by 8 bases and J by 7 bases, leaving 12 bases between them. This CDR3 has 13 residues. Full variable domain (rest looked up from reference TRBV19 and TRBJ2-6): DGGITQSPKYLFRKEGQNVTLSCEQNLNHDAMYWYRQDPGQGLRLIYYSQIVNDFQKGDIAEGYSVSREKKESFPLTVTSAQKNPTAFYLCASGETGANVLTFGAGSRLTVL.

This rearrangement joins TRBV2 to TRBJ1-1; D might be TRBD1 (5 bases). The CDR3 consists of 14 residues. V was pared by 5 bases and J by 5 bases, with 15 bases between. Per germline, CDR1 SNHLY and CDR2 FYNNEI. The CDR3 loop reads CASSYSGKWTEAFF. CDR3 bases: TGTGCCAGCAGTTATTCAGGGAAATGGACTGAAGCTTTCTTT.

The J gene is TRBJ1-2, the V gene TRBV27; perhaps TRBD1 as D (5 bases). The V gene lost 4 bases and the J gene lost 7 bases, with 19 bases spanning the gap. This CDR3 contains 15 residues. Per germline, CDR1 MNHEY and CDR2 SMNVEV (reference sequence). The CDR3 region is CASSSLGPGSGGYTF. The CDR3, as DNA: TGTGCCAGCAGTTCCCTGGGGCCGGGTAGTGGTGGCTACACCTTC.